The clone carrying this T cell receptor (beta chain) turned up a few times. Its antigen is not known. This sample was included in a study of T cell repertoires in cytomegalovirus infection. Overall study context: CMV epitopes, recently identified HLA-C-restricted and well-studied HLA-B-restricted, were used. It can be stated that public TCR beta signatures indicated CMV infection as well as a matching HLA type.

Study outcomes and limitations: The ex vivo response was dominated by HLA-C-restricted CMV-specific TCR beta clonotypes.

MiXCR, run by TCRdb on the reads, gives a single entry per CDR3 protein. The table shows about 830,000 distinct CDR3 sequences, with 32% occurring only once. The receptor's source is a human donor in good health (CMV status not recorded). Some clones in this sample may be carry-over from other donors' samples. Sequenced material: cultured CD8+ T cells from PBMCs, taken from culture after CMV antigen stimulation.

This chain's CDR3 is CASSSPAAAYEQYF. Written as DNA, the CDR3 is TGTGCCAGCAGCTCCCCGGCAGCAGCCTACGAGCAGTACTTC. The chain uses TRBV7-9 and TRBJ2-7, with D unclear. Trimming stripped 4 bases from V and 2 bases from J, with 12 bases between. Germline V lookup: CDR1 SEHNR, CDR2 FQNEAQ (reference sequence). The CDR3 totals 14 residues.